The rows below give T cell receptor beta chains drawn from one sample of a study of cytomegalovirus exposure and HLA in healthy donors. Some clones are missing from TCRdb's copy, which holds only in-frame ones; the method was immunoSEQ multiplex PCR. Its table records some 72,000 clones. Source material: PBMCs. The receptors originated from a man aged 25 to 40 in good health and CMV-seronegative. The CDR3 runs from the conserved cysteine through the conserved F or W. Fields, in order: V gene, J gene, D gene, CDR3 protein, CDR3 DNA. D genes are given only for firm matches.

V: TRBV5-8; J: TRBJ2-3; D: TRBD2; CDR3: CASLRGVDTQYF; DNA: TGTGCCAGCCTCCGGGGGGTGGATACGCAGTATTTT
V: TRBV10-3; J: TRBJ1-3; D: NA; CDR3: CAISPTAFSGNTIYF; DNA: TGTGCCATCAGTCCGACAGCGTTCTCTGGAAACACCATATATTTT
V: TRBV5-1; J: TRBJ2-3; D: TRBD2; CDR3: CASSLAAGVADTQYF; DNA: TGCGCCAGCAGCTTGGCGGCGGGAGTGGCAGATACGCAGTATTTT
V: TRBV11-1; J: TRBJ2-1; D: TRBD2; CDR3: CASSFRGASGRNEQFF; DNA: TGTGCCAGCAGCTTCCGAGGGGCTAGCGGGAGAAATGAGCAGTTCTTC
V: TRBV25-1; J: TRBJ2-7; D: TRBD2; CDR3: CASSVGLASYEQYF; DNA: TGTGCCAGCAGTGTAGGACTAGCGAGTTACGAGCAGTACTTC
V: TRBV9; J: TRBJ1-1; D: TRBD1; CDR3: CASSVTGYTEAFF; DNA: TGTGCCAGCAGCGTGACAGGGTACACTGAAGCTTTCTTT
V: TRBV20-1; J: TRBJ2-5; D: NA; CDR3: CSARVQETQYF; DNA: TGCAGTGCGCGGGTCCAAGAGACCCAGTACTTC
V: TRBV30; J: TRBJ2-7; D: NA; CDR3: CAWNPLTVSTSHEQYF; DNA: TGTGCCTGGAACCCCCTCACAGTTTCCACCTCCCACGAGCAGTACTTC
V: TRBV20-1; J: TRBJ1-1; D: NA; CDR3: CSASPVTEAFF; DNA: TGCAGTGCTAGCCCGGTTACTGAAGCTTTCTTT
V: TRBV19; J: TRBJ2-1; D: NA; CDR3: CASSDNEQFF; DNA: TGTGCCAGTAGCGACAATGAGCAGTTCTTC
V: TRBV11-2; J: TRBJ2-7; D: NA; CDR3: CASSFNSEQYF; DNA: TGTGCCAGCAGCTTCAACAGCGAGCAGTACTTC
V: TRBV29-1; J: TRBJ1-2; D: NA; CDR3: CSVVQGYYGYTF; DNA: TGCAGCGTTGTACAGGGATACTATGGCTACACCTTC
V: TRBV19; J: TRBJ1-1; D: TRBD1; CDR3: CASRRTGAGTEAFF; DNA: TGTGCCAGTAGGAGGACAGGGGCAGGGACTGAAGCTTTCTTT
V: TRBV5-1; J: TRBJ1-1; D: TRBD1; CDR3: CASSGGFGNTEAFF; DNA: TGCGCCAGCTCAGGGGGCTTTGGGAACACTGAAGCTTTCTTT
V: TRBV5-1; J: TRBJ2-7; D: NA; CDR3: CASSGTGSYEQYF; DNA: TGCGCCAGCAGCGGGACTGGCTCCTACGAGCAGTACTTC
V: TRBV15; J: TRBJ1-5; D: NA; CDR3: CATSRARGQPQHF; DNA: TGTGCCACCAGCAGAGCACGGGGGCAGCCCCAGCATTTT
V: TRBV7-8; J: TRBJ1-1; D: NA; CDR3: CASSLAEEGSDTEAFF; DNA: TGTGCCAGCAGCTTAGCTGAGGAGGGTAGTGACACTGAAGCTTTCTTT
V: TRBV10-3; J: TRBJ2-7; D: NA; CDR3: CAISSPSEGRSEQYF; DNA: TGTGCCATCAGTTCTCCTTCGGAGGGGCGTTCCGAGCAGTACTTC
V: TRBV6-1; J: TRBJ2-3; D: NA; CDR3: CASQDSLGTDTQYF; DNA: TGTGCCAGCCAGGACTCCCTGGGCACAGATACGCAGTATTTT
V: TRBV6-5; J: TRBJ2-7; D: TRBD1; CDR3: CASGRQPGQGLEQYF; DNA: TGTGCCAGCGGACGACAACCGGGACAGGGCCTCGAGCAGTACTTC
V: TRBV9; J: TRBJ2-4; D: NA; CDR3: CASSVASWGGLTKNIQYF; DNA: TGTGCCAGCAGCGTAGCGAGTTGGGGGGGGCTTACCAAAAACATTCAGTACTTC
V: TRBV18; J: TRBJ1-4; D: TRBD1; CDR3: CASSPPSGQGGEKLFF; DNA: TGTGCCAGCTCACCACCGAGCGGACAGGGAGGGGAAAAACTGTTTTTT
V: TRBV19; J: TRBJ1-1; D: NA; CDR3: CASSPGRGRNTEAFF; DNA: TGTGCCAGTTCCCCTGGTCGGGGGAGGAACACTGAAGCTTTCTTT
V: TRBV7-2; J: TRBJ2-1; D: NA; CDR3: CASSVDRNAPEQFF; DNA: TGTGCCAGCAGCGTCGACAGGAACGCCCCTGAGCAGTTCTTC
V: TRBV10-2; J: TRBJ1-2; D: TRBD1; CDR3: CASSGAGVKGGADYGYTF; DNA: TGCGCCAGCAGTGGCGCAGGAGTTAAAGGGGGCGCGGACTATGGCTACACCTTC
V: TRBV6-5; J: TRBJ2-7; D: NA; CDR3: CASSEGGISYEQYF; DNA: TGTGCCAGCAGTGAAGGGGGTATTTCCTACGAGCAGTACTTC
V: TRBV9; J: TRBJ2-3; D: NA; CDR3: CASSVADAAQYF; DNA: TGTGCCAGCAGCGTAGCAGACGCGGCGCAGTATTTT
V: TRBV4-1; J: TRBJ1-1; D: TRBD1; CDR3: CASSQKGTVGGTEAFF; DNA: TGCGCCAGCAGCCAGAAAGGGACAGTGGGAGGCACTGAAGCTTTCTTT
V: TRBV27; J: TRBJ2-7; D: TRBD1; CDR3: CASSRTGGYEQYF; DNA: TGTGCCAGCAGCAGGACAGGGGGCTACGAGCAGTACTTC
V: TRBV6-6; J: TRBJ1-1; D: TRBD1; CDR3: CASSYNHDRGLTEAFF; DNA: TGTGCCAGCAGTTACAATCACGACAGGGGGCTTACTGAAGCTTTCTTT
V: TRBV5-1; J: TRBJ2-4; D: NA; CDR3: CASSPVAVKNIQYF; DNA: TGCGCCAGCAGCCCAGTAGCGGTCAAAAACATTCAGTACTTC
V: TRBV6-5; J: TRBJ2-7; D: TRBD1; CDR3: CASSYGDRGSQQYF; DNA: TGTGCCAGCAGTTACGGGGACAGGGGAAGTCAGCAGTACTTC
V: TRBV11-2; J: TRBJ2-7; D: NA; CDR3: CASSSAAGVYEQYF; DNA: TGTGCCAGCAGCTCCGCGGCGGGCGTCTACGAGCAGTACTTC
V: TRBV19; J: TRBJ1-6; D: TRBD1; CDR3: CASSPRTGAGSSYNSPLHF; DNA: TGTGCCAGTAGCCCGAGGACAGGGGCGGGGAGCTCCTATAATTCACCCCTCCACTTT
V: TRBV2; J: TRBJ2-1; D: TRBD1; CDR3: CASSEGTGSHEQFF; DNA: TGTGCCAGCAGTGAGGGGACAGGGTCCCATGAGCAGTTCTTC
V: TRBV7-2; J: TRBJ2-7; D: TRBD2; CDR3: CASSLVAAGGYEQYF; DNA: TGTGCCAGCAGCTTGGTGGCAGCGGGGGGCTACGAGCAGTACTTC
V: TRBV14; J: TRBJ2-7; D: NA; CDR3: CASSHGTPGGSYEQYF; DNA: TGTGCCAGCAGCCACGGGACCCCCGGGGGCTCCTACGAGCAGTACTTC
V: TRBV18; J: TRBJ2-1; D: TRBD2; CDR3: CASSPPTAGGSYNEQFF; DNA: TGTGCCAGCTCACCACCTACGGCGGGGGGCTCCTACAATGAGCAGTTCTTC
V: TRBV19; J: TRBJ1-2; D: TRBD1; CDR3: CASSQTGQAGYTF; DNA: TGTGCCAGTAGCCAGACAGGGCAGGCTGGCTACACCTTC
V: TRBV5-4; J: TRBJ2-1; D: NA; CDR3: CASSLQRGNEQFF; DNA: TGTGCCAGCAGCTTGCAAAGGGGCAATGAGCAGTTCTTC
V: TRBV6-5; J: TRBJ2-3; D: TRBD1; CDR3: CASSYFRDRTDTQYF; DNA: TGTGCCAGCAGTTACTTCCGGGACAGGACAGATACGCAGTATTTT
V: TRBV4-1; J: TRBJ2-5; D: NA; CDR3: CASSQGYRGGAIETQYF; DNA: TGCGCCAGCAGCCAAGGGTATAGAGGGGGGGCGATAGAGACCCAGTACTTC
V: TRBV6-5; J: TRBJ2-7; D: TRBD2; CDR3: CASSYPGLAGKQYF; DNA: TGTGCCAGCAGTTACCCGGGACTAGCGGGTAAGCAGTACTTC
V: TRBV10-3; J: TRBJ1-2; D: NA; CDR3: CAISESSYYHGYTF; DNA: TGTGCCATCAGTGAGTCGAGCTATTACCATGGCTACACCTTC
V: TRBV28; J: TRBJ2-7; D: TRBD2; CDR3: CASTTRTSSTSVQYF; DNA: TGTGCCAGCACAACAAGGACTAGCTCGACTTCGGTGCAGTACTTC